This T cell receptor (beta chain) was retrieved from a study of blood T cell repertoires in COVID-19. Study information: T cells, B-cell-depleted T cells, or PBMCs provided the cDNA or gDNA that served as material.

The cohort comprised adults aged 18 to 89 years residing in 20 to 30 US areas. This clone has just a few counts. V was shortened by 0 bases and J by 4 bases, with 10 bases between the two germline ends. The CDR3 runs to 15 residues. Germline loops: CDR1 SGHTA, CDR2 FQGNSA. The data were produced by immunoSEQ multiplex PCR, yet TCRdb's version contains in-frame clones alone and is incomplete. The sample records over 250,000 clones, about 87% being singletons. Sequenced material: PBMCs or T cells enriched from blood (not recorded which). The receptor was derived from a woman aged 18-30 years who had recovered from COVID-19. The chain combines TRBV7-2 with TRBJ2-1; D perhaps matches TRBD2 (6 bases). The DNA for the CDR3 is TGTGCCAGCAGCTTAGCGGGAGGAGAGTACAATGAGCAGTTCTTC. Residues: CASSLAGGEYNEQFF.